This T cell receptor (beta chain) comes out of a study of blood T cell repertoires in COVID-19. Original processing methods: Reference gene primer amplification in the assay estimated nucleated cell counts. Clones were read by immunoSEQ multiplex PCR, and TCRdb kept only the in-frame ones, dropping some. The V and J calls and the clone size are those of that table, but D and trimming were determined from the DNA. This sample has a few hundred thousand clones, with over 85% found just once. V was trimmed by 0 bases and J by 8 bases, leaving 12 bases between them. The germline V gene has CDR1 SGHRS and CDR2 YFSETQ. The CDR3 consists of 15 residues. Those who participated ranged in age from roughly 18 to 89 years and resided in roughly 26 US areas.

The V gene is TRBV5-1, the J gene TRBJ1-6; tentative D call: TRBD1 (6 bases). The receptor was isolated from a woman aged 45-65 years who had been exposed to COVID-19. Input material: PBMCs or T cells enriched from blood (not recorded which). The CDR3 region is CASSLDREKDSPLHF. CDR3 sequence (DNA): TGCGCCAGCAGCTTGGACAGGGAGAAGGATTCACCCCTCCACTTT.